The clone carrying this TCR beta chain is called medium-sized based on its frequency. What it recognizes is unknown. This specimen belongs to a study of CD8 T cells in cerebrospinal fluid in Alzheimer's disease. Study details: CSF T cell clonal expansion was assessed by plate-based nested PCR and droplet-based sequencing. Study-level points and caveats: The authors cautioned that cerebrospinal fluid EBV-specific TCRs do not prove EBV causes Alzheimer's.

CSF cells were profiled by 10X single-cell V(D)J and 5' expression. TCRdb re-called the 10x single-cell sequencing reads; one entry per CDR3 protein, DNA not given. Its listing shows under 1,500 distinct CDR3 sequences. The CDR3 is 16 residues long. Germline V gene data show CDR1 as MGHDK and CDR2 as SYGVNS. The rearrangement joins TRBV25-1 to TRBJ1-1; checking the TCRdb D call of TRBD1 is not possible without DNA. The clonotype comes from a human donor in good health. Sequenced: cerebrospinal fluid. The CDR3 here is CASSESPGQLNTEAFF. Variable domain in full (rest from reference TRBV25-1 and TRBJ1-1): EADIYQTPRYLVIGTGKKITLECSQTMGHDKMYWYQQDPGMELHLIHYSYGVNSTEKGDLSSESTVSRIRTEHFPLTLESARPSHTSQYLCASSESPGQLNTEAFFGQGTRLTVV.